This T cell receptor (beta chain) emerged from a study of Ad26.COV2.S vaccination and SARS-CoV-2 variants. Study-wide points: Substantial breadth was reported for post-vaccination spike-specific CD8+ and CD4+ T cells.

This clone was counted once. Its target is not known. CDR3 length: 13 amino acids. The germline gives CDR1 SGHNT, CDR2 YENEEA. Trimming left V 2 bases short and J 6 bases short, with 7 bases between. This table comes from immunoSEQ multiplex PCR, and its TCRdb copy is limited to in-frame clones, with some not included. The data contain about 280,000 clones, about 87% of them seen just once; the ten biggest clones take up about 3.1%. Described treatment: over 15 received Ad26.COV2.S at low or high dose, single or two shots; 5 received placebo; per-sample allocation not given. Sampling took place 63 days after the first vaccine or placebo injection.

The TCR sequence derives from a person between 18 and 59 years old who received the Ad26.COV2.S COVID-19 vaccine or a placebo. The J gene is TRBJ2-2, the V gene TRBV11-3; no reliable D call. The source was peripheral blood, collected in a trial of Ad26.COV2.S vaccine versus placebo. The CDR3 DNA sequence: TGTGCCAGCAGCTTAAGGCCCCCCGGGGAGCTGTTTTTT. Its protein product is CASSLRPPGELFF. The complete variable domain, with remaining parts taken from reference TRBV11-3 and TRBJ2-2, reads EAGVVQSPRYKIIEKKQPVAFWCNPISGHNTLYWYLQNLGQGPELLIRYENEEAVDDSQLPKDRFSAERLKGVDSTLKIQPAELGDSAVYLCASSLRPPGELFFGEGSRLTVL.